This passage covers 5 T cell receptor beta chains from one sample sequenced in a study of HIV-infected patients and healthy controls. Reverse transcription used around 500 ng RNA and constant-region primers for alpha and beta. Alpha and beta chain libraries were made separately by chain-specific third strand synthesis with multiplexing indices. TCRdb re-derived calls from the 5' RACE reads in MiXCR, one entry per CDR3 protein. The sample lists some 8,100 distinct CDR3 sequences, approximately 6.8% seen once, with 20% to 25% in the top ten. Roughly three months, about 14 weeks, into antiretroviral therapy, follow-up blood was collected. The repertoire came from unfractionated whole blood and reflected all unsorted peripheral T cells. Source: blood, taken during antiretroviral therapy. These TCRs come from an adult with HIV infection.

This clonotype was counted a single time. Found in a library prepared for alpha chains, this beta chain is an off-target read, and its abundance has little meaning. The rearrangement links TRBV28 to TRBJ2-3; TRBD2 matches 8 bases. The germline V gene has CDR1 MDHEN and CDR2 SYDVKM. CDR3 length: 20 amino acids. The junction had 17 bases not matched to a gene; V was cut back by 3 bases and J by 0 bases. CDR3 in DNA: TGTGCCAGCAGTTTTAATATCCCCCCCAGCGGGGGTGAAAGCACAGATACGCAGTATTTT. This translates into CASSFNIPPSGGESTDTQYF.

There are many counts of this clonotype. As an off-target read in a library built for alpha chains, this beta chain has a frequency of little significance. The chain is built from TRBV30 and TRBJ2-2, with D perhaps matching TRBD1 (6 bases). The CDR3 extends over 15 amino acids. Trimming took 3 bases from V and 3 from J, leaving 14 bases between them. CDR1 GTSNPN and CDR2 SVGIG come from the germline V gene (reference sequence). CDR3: CAWRHREADTGELFF. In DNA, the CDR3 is TGTGCCTGGAGACACAGGGAAGCGGACACCGGGGAGCTGTTTTTT.

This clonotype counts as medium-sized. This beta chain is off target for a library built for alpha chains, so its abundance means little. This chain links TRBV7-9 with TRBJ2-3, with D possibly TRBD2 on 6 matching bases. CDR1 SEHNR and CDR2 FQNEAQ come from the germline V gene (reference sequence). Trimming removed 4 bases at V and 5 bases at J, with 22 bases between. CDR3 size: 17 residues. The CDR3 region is CASSSRRFGQEGDTQYF. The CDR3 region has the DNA TGTGCCAGCAGCTCCCGGCGCTTTGGGCAGGAGGGAGATACGCAGTATTTT.

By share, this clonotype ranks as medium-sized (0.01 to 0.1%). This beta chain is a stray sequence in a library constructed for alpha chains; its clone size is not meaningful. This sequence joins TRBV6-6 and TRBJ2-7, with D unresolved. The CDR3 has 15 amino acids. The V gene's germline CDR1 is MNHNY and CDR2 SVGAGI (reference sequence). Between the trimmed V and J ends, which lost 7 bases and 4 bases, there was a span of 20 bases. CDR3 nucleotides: TGTGCCAGCAAGGTAGCTGCTCCCCCGTGGTACGAGCAGTACTTC. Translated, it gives CASKVAAPPWYEQYF.

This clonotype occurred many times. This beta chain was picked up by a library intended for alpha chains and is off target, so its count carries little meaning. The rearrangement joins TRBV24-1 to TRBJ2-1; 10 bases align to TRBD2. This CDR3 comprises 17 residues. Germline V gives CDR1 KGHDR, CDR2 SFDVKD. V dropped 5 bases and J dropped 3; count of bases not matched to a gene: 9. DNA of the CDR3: TGTGCCACCAGTGGAGCGGGAGGGACCGACGTCTACAATGAGCAGTTCTTC. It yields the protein CATSGAGGTDVYNEQFF.